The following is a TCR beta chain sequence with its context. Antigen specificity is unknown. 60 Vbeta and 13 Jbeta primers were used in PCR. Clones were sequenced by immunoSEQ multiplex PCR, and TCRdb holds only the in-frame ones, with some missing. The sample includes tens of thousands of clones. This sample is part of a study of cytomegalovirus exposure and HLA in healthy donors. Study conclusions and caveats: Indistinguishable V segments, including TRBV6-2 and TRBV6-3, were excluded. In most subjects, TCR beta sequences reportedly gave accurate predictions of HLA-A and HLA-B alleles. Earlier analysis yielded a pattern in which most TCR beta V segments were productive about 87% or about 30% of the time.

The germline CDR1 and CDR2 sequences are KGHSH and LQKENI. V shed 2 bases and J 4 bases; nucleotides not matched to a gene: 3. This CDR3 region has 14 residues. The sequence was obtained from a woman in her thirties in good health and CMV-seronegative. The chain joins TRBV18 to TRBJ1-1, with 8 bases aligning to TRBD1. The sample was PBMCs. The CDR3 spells CASSPAGGGTEAFF. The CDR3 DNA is TGTGCCAGCTCACCAGCAGGGGGCGGCACTGAAGCTTTCTTT.